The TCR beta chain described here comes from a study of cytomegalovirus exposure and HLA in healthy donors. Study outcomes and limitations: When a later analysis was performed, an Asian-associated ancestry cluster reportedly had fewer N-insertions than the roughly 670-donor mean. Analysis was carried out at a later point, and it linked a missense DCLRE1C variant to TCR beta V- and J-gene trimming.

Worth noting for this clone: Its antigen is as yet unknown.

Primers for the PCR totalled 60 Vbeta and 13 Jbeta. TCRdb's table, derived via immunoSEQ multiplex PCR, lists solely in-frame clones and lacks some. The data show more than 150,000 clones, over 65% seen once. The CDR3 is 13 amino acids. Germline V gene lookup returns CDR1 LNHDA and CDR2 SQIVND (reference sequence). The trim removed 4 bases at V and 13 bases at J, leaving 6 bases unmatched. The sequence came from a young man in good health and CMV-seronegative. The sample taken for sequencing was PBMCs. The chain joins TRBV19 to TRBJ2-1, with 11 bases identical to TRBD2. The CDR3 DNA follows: TGTGCCAGTAGTAGGGGACTAGCGGACTCTCAGTTCTTC. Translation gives CASSRGLADSQFF.